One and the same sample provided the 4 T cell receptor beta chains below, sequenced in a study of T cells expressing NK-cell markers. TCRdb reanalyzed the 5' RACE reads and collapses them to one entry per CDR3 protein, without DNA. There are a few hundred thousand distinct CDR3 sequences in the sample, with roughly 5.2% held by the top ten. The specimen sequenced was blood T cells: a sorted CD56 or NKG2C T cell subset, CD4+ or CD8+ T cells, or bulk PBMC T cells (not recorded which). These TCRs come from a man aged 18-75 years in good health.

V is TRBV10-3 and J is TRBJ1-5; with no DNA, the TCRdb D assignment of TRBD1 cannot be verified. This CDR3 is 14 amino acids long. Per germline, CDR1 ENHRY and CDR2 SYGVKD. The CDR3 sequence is CAISARQGGQPQHF.

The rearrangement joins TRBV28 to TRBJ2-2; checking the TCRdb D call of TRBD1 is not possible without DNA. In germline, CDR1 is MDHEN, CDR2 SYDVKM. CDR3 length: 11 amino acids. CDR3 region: CASTDRKELFF.

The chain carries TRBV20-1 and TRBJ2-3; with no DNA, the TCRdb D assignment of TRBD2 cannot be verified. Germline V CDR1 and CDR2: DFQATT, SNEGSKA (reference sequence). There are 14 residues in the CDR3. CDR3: CSASLAGGTDTQYF.

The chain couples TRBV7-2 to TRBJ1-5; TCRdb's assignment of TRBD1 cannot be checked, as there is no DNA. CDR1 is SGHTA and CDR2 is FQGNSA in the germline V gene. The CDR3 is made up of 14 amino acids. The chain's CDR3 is CASSPNRVDQPQHF.